This TCR beta chain emerged from a study of T cell responses to AZD1222 COVID-19 vaccine. Here immunoSEQ multiplex PCR was the method, and the copy in TCRdb shows in-frame clones only, minus some. The sample holds roughly 80,000 clones, just over 90% seen once. In the case of this clone: The antigen is not known.

Germline CDR1 and CDR2: LNHDA and SQIVND (reference sequence). The CDR3 covers 10 residues. Trimming shortened V by 6 bases and J by 4 bases, and 2 bases separated the two germline ends. Broader study findings: White British ancestry dominated among donors, who included more females, and clonal diversity was possibly underestimated.

The clonotype originates from an adult who received the AZD1222 COVID-19 vaccine. The chain couples TRBV19 to TRBJ2-3; D is unclear. The sample in question was peripheral blood, obtained 28 days after the second AZD1222 dose. CDR3: CASSADTQYF. Written as DNA, the CDR3 is TGTGCCAGTAGCGCAGATACGCAGTATTTT. Looking up the rest from reference TRBV19 and TRBJ2-3 gives the full variable domain: DGGITQSPKYLFRKEGQNVTLSCEQNLNHDAMYWYRQDPGQGLRLIYYSQIVNDFQKGDIAEGYSVSREKKESFPLTVTSAQKNPTAFYLCASSADTQYFGPGTRLTVL.